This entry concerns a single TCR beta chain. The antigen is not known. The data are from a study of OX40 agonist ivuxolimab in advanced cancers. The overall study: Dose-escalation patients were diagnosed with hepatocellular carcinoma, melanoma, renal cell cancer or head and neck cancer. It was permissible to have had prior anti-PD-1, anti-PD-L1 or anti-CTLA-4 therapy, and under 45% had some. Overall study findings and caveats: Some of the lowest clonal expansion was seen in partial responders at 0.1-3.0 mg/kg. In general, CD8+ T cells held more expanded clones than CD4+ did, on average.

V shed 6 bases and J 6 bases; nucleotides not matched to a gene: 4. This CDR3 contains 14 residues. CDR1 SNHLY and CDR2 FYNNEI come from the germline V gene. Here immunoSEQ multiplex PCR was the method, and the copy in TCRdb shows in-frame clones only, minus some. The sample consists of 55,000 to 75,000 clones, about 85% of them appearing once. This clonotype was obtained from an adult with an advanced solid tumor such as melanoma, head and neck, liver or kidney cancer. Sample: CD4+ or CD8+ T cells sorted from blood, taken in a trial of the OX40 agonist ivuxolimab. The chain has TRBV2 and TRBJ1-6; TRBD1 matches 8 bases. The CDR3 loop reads CASSITGGNSPLHF. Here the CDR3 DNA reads TGTGCCAGCAGCATTACAGGGGGTAATTCACCCCTCCACTTT.